The 27 T cell receptor beta chains given below trace back to one sample, sequenced in a study of T cell responses to AZD1222 COVID-19 vaccine. Using immunoSEQ multiplex PCR, the repertoire was profiled, and TCRdb retains in-frame clones only, with some absent. This sample has 82,000 or so clones, with 90% found just once. Sequencing was performed on peripheral blood, taken on day 0 of AZD1222 vaccination. Receptor source: an adult in good health.

V gene TRBV5-8 combines with J gene TRBJ1-2, with D tentatively TRBD1 (6 bases). V was trimmed by 4 bases and J by 2 bases, leaving 12 bases between them. The CDR3 covers 14 residues. Per the germline V gene, CDR1 is SGHTS and CDR2 is YDEGEE. In DNA, the CDR3 is TGTGCCAGCAGCGGATGGACAGCCAACTATGGCTACACCTTC. Amino acids: CASSGWTANYGYTF.

The rearrangement joins TRBV19 to TRBJ2-2; 10 bases match TRBD1. The V and J ends lost 5 bases and 5 bases, in that order; junction bases with no gene match: 5. The CDR3 has 15 amino acids. Germline V lookup: CDR1 LNHDA, CDR2 SQIVND (reference sequence). CDR3 DNA sequence: TGTGCCAGTAGTTTAAGGACAGGGGGAACCGGGGAGCTGTTTTTT. Translated, it gives CASSLRTGGTGELFF.

J is TRBJ2-7 and V is TRBV20-1, with D unresolved. The V and J ends lost 4 bases and 4 bases respectively, with 8 bases between them. Germline-derived CDR1 and CDR2 are DFQATT and SNEGSKA (reference sequence). This CDR3 spans 11 amino acids. The CDR3 sequence: CSAITDYEQYF. CDR3 bases: TGCAGTGCTATTACAGATTACGAGCAGTACTTC.

The J gene is TRBJ2-7, the V gene TRBV12-3 or TRBV12-4; no clear D gene. Trimming removed 5 bases from V and 4 bases from J, with 12 bases in between. The CDR3 covers 13 residues. CDR3 region: CASSPGPYYEQYF. Written as DNA, the CDR3 is TGTGCCAGCAGTCCCGGGCCCTATTACGAGCAGTACTTC.

The chain uses TRBV6-5 and TRBJ1-3; tentatively, D is TRBD1 (5 bases). Germline assignment: CDR1 MNHEY and CDR2 SVGAGI. Trimming took off 6 bases at V and 0 bases at J, with 6 bases between the two ends. The CDR3 is 13 amino acids. The CDR3 DNA is TGTGCCAGCAGGACAGACTCTGGAAACACCATATATTTT. Translated, it gives CASRTDSGNTIYF.

The chain joins TRBV29-1 to TRBJ2-7, with 7 bases lining up with TRBD2. Trimming cost V 5 bases and J 4 bases; bases outside gene matches: 2. This CDR3 is 11 amino acids long. Germline CDR1 and CDR2: SQVTM and ANQGSEA. CDR3 nucleotides: TGCAGCGTTCACGGGGGGTACGAGCAGTACTTC. Residues: CSVHGGYEQYF.

The chain carries TRBV2 and TRBJ1-5; D unresolved. Germline V gene lookup returns CDR1 SNHLY and CDR2 FYNNEI. CDR3 size: 14 residues. Trimming cost V 7 bases and J 0 bases, with 10 bases left between them. The CDR3 is CASTREGSNQPQHF. The DNA of the CDR3 is TGTGCCAGCACTCGAGAGGGTAGCAATCAGCCCCAGCATTTT.

The V gene is TRBV7-2, the J gene TRBJ2-7, with 7 bases aligning to TRBD2. Germline CDR1 is SGHTA and CDR2 is FQGNSA. This CDR3 has 14 amino acids. V shed 5 bases and J 4 bases; nucleotides not matched to a gene: 8. The CDR3 nucleotides read TGTGCCAGCAGCCGCTTGGGGAGGGAGTACGAGCAGTACTTC. This encodes CASSRLGREYEQYF.

V gene TRBV19 combines with J gene TRBJ1-2, with TRBD1 matching over 8 bases. V trimming: 4 bases; J trimming: 2 bases; junction bases outside the gene matches: 6. This CDR3 comprises 15 residues. CDR1 and CDR2 from the germline V gene are LNHDA and SQIVND (reference sequence). CDR3 DNA: TGTGCCAGTAGTACTAGGGCAGGGGGCAACTATGGCTACACCTTC. The encoded protein is CASSTRAGGNYGYTF. The whole variable domain, filled in from reference TRBV19 and TRBJ1-2, reads DGGITQSPKYLFRKEGQNVTLSCEQNLNHDAMYWYRQDPGQGLRLIYYSQIVNDFQKGDIAEGYSVSREKKESFPLTVTSAQKNPTAFYLCASSTRAGGNYGYTFGSGTRLTVV.

V is TRBV9 and J is TRBJ2-7, with D unclear. The CDR3 length is 13 residues. The germline gives CDR1 SGDLS, CDR2 YYNGEE. Trimming removed 0 bases from V and 9 bases from J, with 13 bases in between. The CDR3 spells CASSVGQATPQYF. CDR3 in DNA: TGTGCCAGCAGCGTAGGGCAGGCGACACCGCAGTACTTC.

V gene TRBV2 combines with J gene TRBJ2-7; D call uncertain. Germline CDR1 is SNHLY and CDR2 is FYNNEI. The V and J ends lost 7 bases and 4 bases respectively, with 5 bases between them. CDR3 length: 10 residues. CDR3 sequence (DNA): TGTGCCAGCACGTTATACGAGCAGTACTTC. Protein product: CASTLYEQYF.

The CDR3 protein is CASSFRDRVNYGYTF. DNA for the CDR3: TGTGCCAGCAGTTTTAGGGACAGGGTTAACTATGGCTACACCTTC. This rearrangement joins TRBV27 to TRBJ1-2; the match to TRBD1 covers 9 bases. Germline CDR1 and CDR2: MNHEY and SMNVEV (reference sequence). CDR3 length: 15 residues. The J segment lost 1 base and the V segment lost 3 bases, leaving 3 bases of the junction unmatched.

The rearrangement links TRBV7-2 to TRBJ2-5; a possible D gene is TRBD2 (6 bases). Trimming removed 1 base at V and 4 bases at J, with 13 bases between. CDR1 and CDR2 (germline): SGHTA, FQGNSA. The CDR3 length is 15 residues. The CDR3 nucleotides read TGTGCCAGCAGCTTAGGGAGGGGAGGAAGAGAGACCCAGTACTTC. This translates into CASSLGRGGRETQYF. Looking up the rest from reference TRBV7-2 and TRBJ2-5 gives the full variable domain: GAGVSQSPSNKVTEKGKDVELRCDPISGHTALYWYRQSLGQGLEFLIYFQGNSAPDKSGLPSDRFSAERTGGSVSTLTIQRTQQEDSAVYLCASSLGRGGRETQYFGPGTRLLVL.

The chain couples TRBV27 to TRBJ2-3; D may correspond to TRBD1 or TRBD2 (6 bases each). The CDR3 has 13 amino acids. Germline V gene sequence: CDR1 MNHEY, CDR2 SMNVEV (reference sequence). V was trimmed by 5 bases and J by 6 bases, leaving 12 bases between them. CDR3: CASSVPGGDTQYF. The CDR3, as DNA: TGTGCCAGCAGTGTCCCCGGGGGCGATACGCAGTATTTT.

The J gene is TRBJ1-3, the V gene TRBV5-6; possibly TRBD1 for D (6 bases). Germline V gene sequence: CDR1 SGHDT, CDR2 YYEEEE. The V and J ends lost 4 bases and 4 bases respectively, with 12 bases between them. CDR3 length: 14 amino acids. CDR3 coding DNA: TGTGCCAGCAGCCCCGGACAGCTAGGAAACACCATATATTTT. It translates to CASSPGQLGNTIYF.

The rearrangement joins TRBV5-1 to TRBJ1-1, with TRBD1 as a possible D gene (5 bases). In germline, CDR1 is SGHRS, CDR2 YFSETQ. CDR3 size: 13 residues. V was shortened by 1 base and J by 1 base, with 5 bases between the two germline ends. The CDR3 loop is CASSLTGNTEAFF. CDR3 bases: TGCGCCAGCAGCTTGACAGGGAACACTGAAGCTTTCTTT. Using reference TRBV5-1 and TRBJ1-1 for the parts outside the CDR3, the full variable domain is KAGVTQTPRYLIKTRGQQVTLSCSPISGHRSVSWYQQTPGQGLQFLFEYFSETQRNKGNFPGRFSGRQFSNSRSEMNVSTLELGDSALYLCASSLTGNTEAFFGQGTRLTVV.

This chain joins TRBV11-2 and TRBJ1-4, with a weak D call TRBD1 (6 bases). Trimming took 5 bases from V and 0 from J, leaving 13 bases between them. Germline lookup yields CDR1 SGHAT and CDR2 FQNNGV. The CDR3 loop spans 16 amino acids. For the CDR3, the DNA is TGTGCCAGCAGCCCCGGACAGCTCTCAACTAATGAAAAACTGTTTTTT. It codes for CASSPGQLSTNEKLFF.

The V and J genes are TRBV5-4 and TRBJ1-6, with D perhaps matching TRBD1 (6 bases). Trimming pared 4 bases from V and 5 bases from J, leaving 16 bases between. CDR1 is SGHNT and CDR2 is YYREEE in the germline V gene (reference sequence). CDR3 length: 16 amino acids. The CDR3: CASSLLGGLNNSPLHF. The CDR3 DNA follows: TGTGCCAGCAGCCTCTTAGGGGGGTTAAATAATTCACCCCTCCACTTT. The full variable domain, rest sourced from reference TRBV5-4 and TRBJ1-6, is ETGVTQSPTHLIKTRGQQVTLRCSSQSGHNTVSWYQQALGQGPQFIFQYYREEENGRGNFPPRFSGLQFPNYSSELNVNALELDDSALYLCASSLLGGLNNSPLHFGNGTRLTVT.

A single count supports this clone. This sequence joins TRBV4-2 and TRBJ1-2, with D maybe TRBD1 (5 bases). The CDR3 is made up of 13 amino acids. V lost 8 bases and J 8 bases, leaving 18 bases between the germline ends. Germline CDR1 is LGHNA and CDR2 is YNFKEQ. CDR3: CASGEQEIQGYTF. The CDR3 nucleotides are TGTGCCAGCGGAGAACAGGAAATCCAGGGCTACACCTTC.

V usage is TRBV28 and J usage is TRBJ1-4; D gene ambiguous. Trimming left V 4 bases short and J 0 bases short, with 3 bases between. CDR1 and CDR2 (germline): MDHEN, SYDVKM. The CDR3 is 13 residues long. The CDR3 DNA follows: TGTGCCAGCAGTTCTTCAACTAATGAAAAACTGTTTTTT. Amino acid sequence: CASSSSTNEKLFF.

The gene calls are TRBV5-1 and TRBJ2-6; D is unresolved. This CDR3 region has 17 residues. From germline, CDR1 is SGHRS and CDR2 YFSETQ. The germline V and J ends were trimmed by 5 bases and 0 bases, with 15 bases remaining between them. CDR3 amino acids: CASRALNSLSGANVLTF. The CDR3 nucleotides are TGCGCCAGCAGGGCCCTGAACAGCCTCTCTGGGGCCAACGTCCTGACTTTC.

The rearrangement uses TRBV11-2 and TRBJ2-7; TRBD2 agrees at 11 bases. There are 15 residues in the CDR3. V was pared by 5 bases and J by 1 base, with 4 bases of the junction left unmatched. CDR1 SGHAT and CDR2 FQNNGV come from the germline V gene. The CDR3 here is CASSGGLAESYEQYF. Here the CDR3 DNA reads TGTGCCAGCAGCGGGGGACTAGCGGAATCCTACGAGCAGTACTTC.

A few counts support this clone. The V and J genes are TRBV9 and TRBJ1-6; D gene unclear. The V gene lost 0 bases and the J gene lost 13 bases, with 8 bases spanning the gap. CDR3 size: 12 residues. CDR1 SGDLS and CDR2 YYNGEE come from the germline V gene. Written as DNA, the CDR3 is TGTGCCAGCAGCGTAGCCGGAGGTCCCCTCCACTTT. Its translation is CASSVAGGPLHF.

This chain uses TRBV6-5 with TRBJ2-7; D may correspond to TRBD1 or TRBD2 (5 bases each). Per the germline V gene, CDR1 is MNHEY and CDR2 is SVGAGI. Trimming pared 8 bases from V and 4 bases from J, leaving 12 bases between. This CDR3 has 12 amino acids. This chain's CDR3 is CASGTGRYEQYF. DNA for the CDR3: TGTGCCAGCGGGACGGGACGATACGAGCAGTACTTC.

The rearrangement links TRBV4-3 to TRBJ2-2; TRBD1 might be the D (6 bases). The CDR3 contains 18 residues. Trimming pared 1 base from V and 0 bases from J, leaving 15 bases between. Germline CDR1 reads LGHNA; CDR2 reads YSLEER. CDR3 bases: TGCGCCAGCAGCCAAGGTCAAGGGGGAAGACCGAACACCGGGGAGCTGTTTTTT. Translation: CASSQGQGGRPNTGELFF.

The V and J genes are TRBV4-1 and TRBJ2-2; 7 bases fit TRBD2. Germline V gene lookup returns CDR1 MGHRA and CDR2 YSYEKL. The CDR3 consists of 17 residues. The V segment lost 4 bases and the J segment 0 bases; nucleotides outside the gene matches: 8. The CDR3 is CASSRGTGLANTGELFF. The DNA of the CDR3 is TGCGCCAGCAGCCGAGGGACTGGACTAGCGAACACCGGGGAGCTGTTTTTT.

Only one count was recorded for this clone. The J gene is TRBJ1-5, the V gene TRBV30, with 9 bases fitting TRBD1. V was clipped by 2 bases and J by 5 bases; unmatched bases: 4. This CDR3 has 14 amino acids. From germline, CDR1 is GTSNPN and CDR2 SVGIG (reference sequence). The CDR3 DNA reads as TGTGCCTGGAGTAGGGACAGGGAAGATCAGCCCCAGCATTTT. Amino acids: CAWSRDREDQPQHF. The variable domain in full, with the rest retrieved from reference TRBV30 and TRBJ1-5, is SQTIHQWPATLVQPVGSPLSLECTVEGTSNPNLYWYRQAAGRGLQLLFYSVGIGQISSEVPQNLSASRPQDRQFILSSKKLLLSDSGFYLCAWSRDREDQPQHFGDGTRLSIL.